This T cell receptor beta chain emerged from a study of T-cell memory formation after mild COVID-19. CDR3 length: 14 residues. The germline V gene has CDR1 ENHRY and CDR2 SYGVKD. The V end lost 3 bases, the J end lost 0 bases, and 6 bases lay between the germline ends. TCRdb itself ran the 5' RACE reads through MiXCR, one entry per CDR3 protein. The sample shows about 300,000 distinct CDR3 sequences, just under 20% of them seen only once. The sequence derives from a man aged 18 to 29 who had mild COVID-19 (a few samples of this study predate the infection). Cell type and time point are not known. The sequenced sample consisted of PBMCs or a T cell subset sorted from them (not recorded which). The rearrangement links TRBV10-3 to TRBJ1-3, with unresolved D. In nucleotides, the CDR3 is TGTGCCATCAGTGACACCGCCTCTGGAAACACCATATATTTT. Protein: CAISDTASGNTIYF.